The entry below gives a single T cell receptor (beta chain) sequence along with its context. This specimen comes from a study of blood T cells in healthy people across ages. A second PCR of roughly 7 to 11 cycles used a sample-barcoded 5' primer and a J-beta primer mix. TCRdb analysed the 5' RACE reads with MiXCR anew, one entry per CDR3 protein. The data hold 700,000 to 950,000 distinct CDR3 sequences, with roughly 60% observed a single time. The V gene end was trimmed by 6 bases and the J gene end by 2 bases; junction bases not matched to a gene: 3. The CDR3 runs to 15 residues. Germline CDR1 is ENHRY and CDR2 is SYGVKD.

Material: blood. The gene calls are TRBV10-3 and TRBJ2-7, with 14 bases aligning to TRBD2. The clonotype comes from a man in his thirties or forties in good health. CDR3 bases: TGTGCCATCAGCCCGACTAGCGGGGGGGCCTACGAGCAGTACTTC. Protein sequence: CAISPTSGGAYEQYF.